The 16 T cell receptor beta chains below all came from one sample that was sequenced in a study of blood T cell repertoires in COVID-19. Sequenced by immunoSEQ multiplex PCR; TCRdb stores in-frame clones only, minus some. This table has around 120,000 clones, less than 90% appearing once. The sequenced sample was PBMCs or T cells enriched from blood (not recorded which). The receptors were gathered from a woman aged 50 to 60 who had recovered from COVID-19.

Here the CDR3 reads CASSQERVSREETQYF. The DNA of the CDR3 is TGTGCCAGCAGCCAAGAACGGGTTAGCAGGGAAGAGACCCAGTACTTC. V is TRBV14 and J is TRBJ2-5; D is possibly TRBD1 (5 bases). Per germline, CDR1 SGHDN and CDR2 FVKESK. The CDR3 runs 16 residues. The ends were cut back, 0 bases at V and 3 bases at J, with 14 bases in the middle.

CDR3: CASSPTRSDTQYF. The CDR3 DNA reads as TGTGCCAGCAGCCCCACTAGATCGGATACGCAGTATTTT. The V gene is TRBV3-1 (or the pseudogene TRBV3-2), the J gene TRBJ2-3, with D possibly being TRBD2 (5 bases). V was cut by 4 bases and J by 6 bases, with 11 bases left in between. CDR1 and CDR2 (germline): LGHDT, YNNKEL (reference sequence). The CDR3 is 13 residues long.

The chain combines TRBV5-1 with TRBJ2-3; 8 nucleotides agree with TRBD2. After removal of 1 base from V and 0 bases from J, the junction contained 4 bases not matched to a gene. The germline V gene encodes CDR1 SGHRS and CDR2 YFSETQ. The CDR3 spans 16 residues. CDR3 sequence (DNA): TGCGCCAGCAGCTTGACACTAGCGGTCAGCACAGATACGCAGTATTTT. Residues: CASSLTLAVSTDTQYF.

The rearrangement uses TRBV28 and TRBJ2-1; 9 bases are a match to TRBD1. The V and J ends lost 3 bases and 7 bases, in that order; junction bases with no gene match: 10. The germline CDR1 and CDR2 sequences are MDHEN and SYDVKM. CDR3 size: 16 residues. CDR3 nucleotides: TGTGCCAGCAGTTTGCCCGGGGACAGGGTGTGGAATGAGCAGTTCTTC. Translated: CASSLPGDRVWNEQFF.

CDR3 coding DNA: TGTGCCAGCAGCTTACCGGGGGGGTTGGAGACCCAGTACTTC. This codes for CASSLPGGLETQYF. The chain employs TRBV7-2 and TRBJ2-5, with 8 bases matching TRBD2. Germline V lookup: CDR1 SGHTA, CDR2 FQGNSA. CDR3 length equals 14 residues. V lost 2 bases to trimming and J lost 5 bases; unmatched junction nucleotides: 4.

V and J are TRBV11-2 and TRBJ2-5, with TRBD2 matching over 10 bases. The trim removed 5 bases at V and 5 bases at J, leaving 17 bases unmatched. CDR3 size: 18 residues. Germline CDR1 and CDR2: SGHAT and FQNNGV. CDR3 coding DNA: TGTGCCAGCAGCAAGACCCTAGCGGGGGCCAGAATATCGGAGACCCAGTACTTC. Protein product: CASSKTLAGARISETQYF. Complete variable domain (other parts from reference TRBV11-2 and TRBJ2-5): EAGVAQSPRYKIIEKRQSVAFWCNPISGHATLYWYQQILGQGPKLLIQFQNNGVVDDSQLPKDRFSAERLKGVDSTLKIQPAKLEDSAVYLCASSKTLAGARISETQYFGPGTRLLVL.

This chain uses TRBV5-4 with TRBJ2-3, with D maybe TRBD1 (5 bases). Germline V lookup: CDR1 SGHNT, CDR2 YYREEE (reference sequence). The V end lost 4 bases, the J end lost 6 bases, and 12 bases lay between the germline ends. CDR3 length equals 13 residues. The CDR3 reads CASSLVGVDTQYF. The DNA of the CDR3 is TGTGCCAGCAGCCTTGTAGGGGTGGATACGCAGTATTTT.

The V call is TRBV30, the J call TRBJ1-4; 10 nucleotides match TRBD1. Germline V gene data show CDR1 as GTSNPN and CDR2 as SVGIG (reference sequence). After removal of 2 bases from V and 3 bases from J, the junction contained 3 bases not matched to a gene. The CDR3 has 15 residues. In DNA, the CDR3 is TGTGCCTGGAGTTCGGGGACAGGGGCTAATGAAAAACTGTTTTTT. Protein: CAWSSGTGANEKLFF.

This rearrangement joins TRBV5-1 to TRBJ1-1; D remains ambiguous. CDR1 SGHRS and CDR2 YFSETQ come from the germline V gene. Trimming pared 0 bases from V and 1 base from J, leaving 13 bases between. This CDR3 comprises 16 residues. Here the CDR3 reads CASSLGGIEENTEAFF. The CDR3 DNA sequence: TGCGCCAGCAGCTTGGGAGGTATTGAGGAGAACACTGAAGCTTTCTTT.

DNA for the CDR3: TGTGCCAGCAGCTTTCCCGGCACCGGGGAGCTGTTTTTT. It yields the protein CASSFPGTGELFF. The chain uses TRBV11-2 and TRBJ2-2; D is ambiguous. The V and J ends lost 3 bases and 4 bases respectively, with 6 bases between them. The CDR3 runs 13 residues. The V gene's germline CDR1 is SGHAT and CDR2 FQNNGV.

Only one count was recorded for this clone. The chain carries TRBV9 and TRBJ2-1, with D perhaps matching TRBD2 (6 bases). The germline V gene has CDR1 SGDLS and CDR2 YYNGEE. This CDR3 has 13 residues. The V end was cut by 0 bases, the J end by 6 bases, with 7 bases between. CDR3 bases: TGTGCCAGCAGCGTAGATAGCGGCAATGAGCAGTTCTTC. Translation gives CASSVDSGNEQFF. Based on the CDR3 plus reference TRBV9 and TRBJ2-1, the full variable domain is DSGVTQTPKHLITATGQRVTLRCSPRSGDLSVYWYQQSLDQGLQFLIQYYNGEERAKGNILERFSAQQFPDLHSELNLSSLELGDSALYFCASSVDSGNEQFFGPGTRLTVL.

This clone has only one observation. The V gene is TRBV9, the J gene TRBJ2-3, with 12 bases identical to TRBD2. CDR1 is SGDLS, CDR2 YYNGEE, per germline. This CDR3 has 17 amino acids. Trimming removed 3 bases from V and 3 bases from J; junction bases left unmatched: 8. CDR3 DNA sequence: TGTGCCAGCAGCGCCAGTATTCTAGCGGGGGGGACAGATACGCAGTATTTT. Translating it yields CASSASILAGGTDTQYF.

This clone was seen just once. The chain employs TRBV18 and TRBJ1-2; no firm D call. The CDR3 loop spans 12 amino acids. Germline CDR1 is KGHSH and CDR2 is LQKENI. Trimming cost V 2 bases and J 8 bases, with 9 bases left between them. The CDR3, as DNA: TGTGCCAGCTCACCAGACCTACTAGGCTACACCTTC. This translates into CASSPDLLGYTF.

The V call is TRBV19, the J call TRBJ2-1; 9 nucleotides align to TRBD1. From germline, CDR1 is LNHDA and CDR2 SQIVND (reference sequence). J lost 8 bases, V lost 7 bases, and 12 bases had no gene match. The CDR3 has 15 amino acids. This chain's CDR3 is CASKRPGQGRDEQFF. The CDR3 region has the DNA TGTGCCAGTAAACGGCCGGGACAGGGACGGGATGAGCAGTTCTTC.

The chain joins TRBV11-2 to TRBJ2-1; 11 bases are shared with TRBD2. Germline V lookup: CDR1 SGHAT, CDR2 FQNNGV. The trim removed 4 bases at V and 4 bases at J, leaving 6 bases unmatched. There are 16 residues in the CDR3. The CDR3 region has the DNA TGTGCCAGCAGCTACACCCTAGCGGGGGGTTACAATGAGCAGTTCTTC. Protein product: CASSYTLAGGYNEQFF.

This clone was found once. One end of the junction varies from germline; a read error may be responsible. The chain uses TRBV3-1 (or the pseudogene TRBV3-2) and TRBJ2-1; 7 bases agree with TRBD2. The CDR3 contains 16 residues. The germline CDR1 and CDR2 sequences are LGHDT and YNNKEL (reference sequence). CDR3 DNA sequence: TGTGCCAGCAGACAAGAGACGGGGGGAATTTACAATGAGCAGTTCTTC. The encoded protein is CASRQETGGIYNEQFF.